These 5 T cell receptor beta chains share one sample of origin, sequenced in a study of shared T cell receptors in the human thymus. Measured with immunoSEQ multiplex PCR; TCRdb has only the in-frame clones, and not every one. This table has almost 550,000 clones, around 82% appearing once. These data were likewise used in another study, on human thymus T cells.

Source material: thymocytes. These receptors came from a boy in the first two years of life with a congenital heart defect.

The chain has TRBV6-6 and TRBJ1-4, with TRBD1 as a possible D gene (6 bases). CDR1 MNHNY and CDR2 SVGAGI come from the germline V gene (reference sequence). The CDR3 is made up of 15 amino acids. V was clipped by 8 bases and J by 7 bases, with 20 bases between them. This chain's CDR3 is CASRGQTVWGEKLFF. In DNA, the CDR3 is TGTGCCAGCCGAGGACAGACCGTTTGGGGTGAAAAACTGTTTTTT.

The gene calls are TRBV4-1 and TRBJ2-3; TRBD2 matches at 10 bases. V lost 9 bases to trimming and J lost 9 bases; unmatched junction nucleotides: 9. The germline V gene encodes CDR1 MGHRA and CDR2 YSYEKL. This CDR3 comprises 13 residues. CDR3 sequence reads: CASLAGEGRTQYF. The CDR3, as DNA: TGCGCCAGTCTAGCGGGAGAAGGAAGGACGCAGTATTTT.

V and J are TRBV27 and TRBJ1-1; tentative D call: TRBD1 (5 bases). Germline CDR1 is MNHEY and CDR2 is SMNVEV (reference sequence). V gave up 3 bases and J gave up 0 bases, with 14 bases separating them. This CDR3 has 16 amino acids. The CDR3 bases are TGTGCCAGCAGTTTGGGCAGGGTCCCAATGAACACTGAAGCTTTCTTT. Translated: CASSLGRVPMNTEAFF.

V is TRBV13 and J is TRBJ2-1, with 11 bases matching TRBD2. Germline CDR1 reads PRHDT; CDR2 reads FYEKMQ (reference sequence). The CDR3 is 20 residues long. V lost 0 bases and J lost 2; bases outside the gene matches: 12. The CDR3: CASSLGPLAGVGEAYNEQFF. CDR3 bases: TGTGCCAGCAGCTTAGGCCCACTAGCGGGAGTAGGTGAAGCCTACAATGAGCAGTTCTTC.

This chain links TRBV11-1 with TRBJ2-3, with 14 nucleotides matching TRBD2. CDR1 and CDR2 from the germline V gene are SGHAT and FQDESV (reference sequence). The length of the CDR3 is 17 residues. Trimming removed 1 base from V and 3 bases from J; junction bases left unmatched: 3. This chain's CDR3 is CASSLEGTSGSTDTQYF. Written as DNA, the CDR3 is TGTGCCAGCAGCTTAGAGGGGACTAGCGGGAGTACAGATACGCAGTATTTT.